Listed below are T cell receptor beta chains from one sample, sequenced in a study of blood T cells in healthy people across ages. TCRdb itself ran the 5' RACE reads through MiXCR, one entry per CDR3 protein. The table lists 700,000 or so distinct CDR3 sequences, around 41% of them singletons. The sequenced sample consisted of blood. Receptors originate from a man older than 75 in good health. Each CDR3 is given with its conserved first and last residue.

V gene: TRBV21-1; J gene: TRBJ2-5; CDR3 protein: CASSKVRTSGPQETQYF
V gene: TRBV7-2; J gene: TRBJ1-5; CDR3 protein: CASSARDRGRENSNQPQHF
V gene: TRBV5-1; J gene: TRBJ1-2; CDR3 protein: CASSRDFDSNYGYTF
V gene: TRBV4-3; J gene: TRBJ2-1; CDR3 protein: CASSQDGQGPFYNEQFF
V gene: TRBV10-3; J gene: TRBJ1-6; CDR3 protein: CAISDPDSPLYSALHF
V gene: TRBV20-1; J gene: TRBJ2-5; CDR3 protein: CSAGKGLAGEQYF
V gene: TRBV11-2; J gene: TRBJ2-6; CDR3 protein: CASSFGAGANVLTF
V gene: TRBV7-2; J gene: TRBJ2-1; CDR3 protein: CASSLLAGEINEQFF
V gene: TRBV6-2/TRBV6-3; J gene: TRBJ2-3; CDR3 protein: CASSLRQGDTQYF
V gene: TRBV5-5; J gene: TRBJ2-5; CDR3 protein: CASSPRIGSYQETQYF
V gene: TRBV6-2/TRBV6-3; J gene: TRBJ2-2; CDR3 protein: CASSPTQTLTGELFF
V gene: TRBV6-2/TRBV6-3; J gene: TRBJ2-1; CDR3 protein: CASSTDRGRSFEQFF
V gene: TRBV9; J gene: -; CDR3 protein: CASSVGTSGYNEQYF
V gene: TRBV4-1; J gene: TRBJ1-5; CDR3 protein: CASSQGENSNQPQHF
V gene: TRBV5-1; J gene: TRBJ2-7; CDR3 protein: CASSLATSGGERTYEQYF
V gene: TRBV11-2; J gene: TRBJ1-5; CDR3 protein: CASSQGQHQPQHF
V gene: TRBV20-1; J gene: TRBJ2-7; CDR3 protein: CSATGTSGKPEQYF
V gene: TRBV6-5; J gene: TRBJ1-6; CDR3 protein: CASSYSTVNGSPLHF
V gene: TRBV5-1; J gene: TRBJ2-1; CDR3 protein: CASSRPGTTGYNEQFF
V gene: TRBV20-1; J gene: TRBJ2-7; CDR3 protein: CSAINSGTSGYEQYF
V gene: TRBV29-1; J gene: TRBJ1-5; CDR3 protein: CSVAWSVKGSQPQHF
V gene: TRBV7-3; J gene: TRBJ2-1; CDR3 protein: CASSPSRGDWQFF
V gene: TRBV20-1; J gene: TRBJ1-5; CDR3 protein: CSASGGQGLNQPQHF
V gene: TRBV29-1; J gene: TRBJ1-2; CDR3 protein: CSVVLGTGSNYGYTF
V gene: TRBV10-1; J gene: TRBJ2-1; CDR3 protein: CASSGLAAANEQFF
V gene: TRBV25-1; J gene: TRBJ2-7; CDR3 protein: CASSAGTSGVEQYF
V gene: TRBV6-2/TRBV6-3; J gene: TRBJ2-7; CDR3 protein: CASSPLGGMSYELYF
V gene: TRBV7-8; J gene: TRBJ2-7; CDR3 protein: CASSLVRDEQYF
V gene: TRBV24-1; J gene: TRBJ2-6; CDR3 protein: CATSDRLPDTQTGANVLTF
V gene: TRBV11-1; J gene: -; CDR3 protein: CASSRDREPYNEQYF
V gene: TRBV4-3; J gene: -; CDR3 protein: CASSFTTSGGYEQYF
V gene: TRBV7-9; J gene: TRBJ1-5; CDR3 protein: CASSGGGRGNQPQHF
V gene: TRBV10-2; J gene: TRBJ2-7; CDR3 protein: CASSEAVRGGYEQYF
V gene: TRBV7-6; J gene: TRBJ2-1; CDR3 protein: CASSLRGRGYNEQFF
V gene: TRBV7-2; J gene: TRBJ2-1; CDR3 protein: CASSLVMTSGHHEQFF
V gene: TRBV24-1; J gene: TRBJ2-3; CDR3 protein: CATSDLERTGNDQDTQYF